Shown below are 24 T cell receptor beta chains from a single sample sequenced in a study of blood T cell repertoires in COVID-19 (dated by TCRdb to 2019 to 2021). Library prep was done by the immunoSEQ multiplex PCR assay. TCRdb provides this immuneACCESS table in a form limited to in-frame rearrangements. Some clones are lacking; in checked studies, under half of them reflect an unresolved V gene, and why the rest are absent is not known. The sample table contains 160,000 or so clones; only one count was recorded for 80% to 90% of them. Approximately 3% of the sample goes to the ten largest clones. The material sequenced was peripheral blood. The receptors derive from a man between 60 and 75 years old with acute or convalescent COVID-19.

J is TRBJ1-2 and V is TRBV4-3; TRBD1 matches at 7 bases. CDR1 and CDR2 (germline): LGHNA, YSLEER. The V gene end was trimmed by 0 bases and the J gene end by 13 bases; junction bases not matched to a gene: 17. This CDR3 has 16 amino acids. The CDR3: CASSQDTSRQGQGGTF. As DNA, the CDR3 is TGCGCCAGCAGCCAAGATACGTCCCGACAGGGTCAGGGTGGCACCTTC.

The chain carries TRBV20-1 and TRBJ1-1; D is perhaps TRBD1 (5 bases). The ends were cut back, 5 bases at V and 1 base at J, with 5 bases in the middle. The CDR3 covers 11 residues. Germline V CDR1 and CDR2: DFQATT, SNEGSKA (reference sequence). The CDR3 DNA reads TGCAGTGCTGGACAGAACACTGAAGCTTTCTTT. Translating gives CSAGQNTEAFF.

The CDR3 DNA follows: TGTGCCAGCACCCCTACAGGGGGGACCTACAATGAGCAGTTCTTC. Translation gives CASTPTGGTYNEQFF. The chain uses TRBV5-8 and TRBJ2-1; TRBD1 matches 8 bases. There are 15 residues in the CDR3. Germline V gives CDR1 SGHTS, CDR2 YDEGEE. After removal of 6 bases from V and 2 bases from J, the junction contained 7 bases not matched to a gene.

The chain has TRBV29-1 and TRBJ2-1; 7 nucleotides align to TRBD2. With V trimmed by 3 bases and J by 4 bases, 9 bases remained unmatched. The germline gives CDR1 SQVTM, CDR2 ANQGSEA. The CDR3 loop spans 15 amino acids. The CDR3 spells CSVEYGGGGYNEQFF. The CDR3 DNA reads TGCAGCGTTGAGTATGGGGGGGGAGGTTACAATGAGCAGTTCTTC.

The chain has TRBV15 and TRBJ2-2; 9 bases are shared with TRBD1. V trimming: 2 bases; J trimming: 5 bases; junction bases outside the gene matches: 9. CDR3 length equals 17 residues. CDR1 LNHNV and CDR2 YYDKDF come from the germline V gene (reference sequence). The CDR3 DNA is TGTGCCACCAGCAGACGATGGACAGGGGCGGATACCGGGGAGCTGTTTTTT. Protein sequence: CATSRRWTGADTGELFF.

This clone was counted only a few times. The chain couples TRBV4-2 to TRBJ2-5; TRBD2 aligns across 7 bases. Germline V gene data show CDR1 as LGHNA and CDR2 as YNFKEQ. This CDR3 comprises 14 residues. V lost 0 bases and J lost 5; bases outside the gene matches: 3. The CDR3 DNA follows: TGTGCCAGCAGCCAAGATCGTAGCGGGGAGACCCAGTACTTC. Protein product: CASSQDRSGETQYF.

The CDR3 sequence is CASSPRWASTDTQYF. Written as DNA, the CDR3 is TGTGCCAGTAGTCCTCGGTGGGCAAGCACAGATACGCAGTATTTT. V usage is TRBV19 and J usage is TRBJ2-3; D unresolved. The ends were cut back, 5 bases at V and 0 bases at J, with 12 bases in the middle. Germline loops: CDR1 LNHDA, CDR2 SQIVND (reference sequence). CDR3 length: 15 amino acids.

The rearrangement joins TRBV30 to TRBJ1-6; 7 nucleotides match TRBD1. Germline values: CDR1 GTSNPN, CDR2 SVGIG (reference sequence). Trimming removed 0 bases from V and 1 base from J; junction bases left unmatched: 12. CDR3 length equals 19 residues. This CDR3 is CAWSVRRTGELSYNSPLHF. In nucleotides, the CDR3 is TGTGCCTGGAGTGTTCGTCGGACAGGAGAGTTGTCCTATAATTCACCCCTCCACTTT.

The CDR3, as DNA: TGCGCCAGCAGCTTAGGGGGGGCCGGGGGGCGGGAGACCCAGTACTTC. It encodes CASSLGGAGGRETQYF. This rearrangement joins TRBV5-1 to TRBJ2-5; D might be TRBD2 (7 bases). The CDR3 extends over 16 amino acids. Per germline, CDR1 SGHRS and CDR2 YFSETQ. V was trimmed by 2 bases and J by 5 bases, leaving 19 bases between them.

The CDR3 sequence: CASSQSYRGRDGYTF. The CDR3 coding sequence is TGTGCCAGCAGCCAATCGTACAGGGGGCGCGATGGCTACACCTTC. The chain links TRBV3-1 (or the pseudogene TRBV3-2) to TRBJ1-2; 9 bases fit TRBD1. V trimming: 2 bases; J trimming: 6 bases; junction bases outside the gene matches: 7. The CDR3 sequence is 15 residues long. Germline assignment: CDR1 LGHDT and CDR2 YNNKEL (reference sequence).

The chain employs TRBV5-4 and TRBJ1-2; D is perhaps TRBD1 (6 bases). The ends were cut back, 3 bases at V and 7 bases at J, with 13 bases in the middle. Germline V gene lookup returns CDR1 SGHNT and CDR2 YYREEE (reference sequence). The CDR3 is 13 residues long. CDR3 nucleotides: TGTGCCAGCAGCTCCGGGACAAGCCTTGGCTACACCTTC. It encodes CASSSGTSLGYTF.

The chain combines TRBV19 with TRBJ1-5; D is ambiguous. Trimming took 1 base from V and 6 from J, leaving 10 bases between them. The CDR3 loop spans 14 amino acids. Germline assignment: CDR1 LNHDA and CDR2 SQIVND (reference sequence). The CDR3 sequence: CASSIVEGSQPQHF. The CDR3 nucleotides are TGTGCCAGTAGTATAGTCGAGGGAAGTCAGCCCCAGCATTTT.

The chain uses TRBV7-2 and TRBJ2-7; 8 bases map to TRBD2. The V segment lost 5 bases and the J segment 3 bases; nucleotides outside the gene matches: 9. From germline, CDR1 is SGHTA and CDR2 FQGNSA. This CDR3 is built from 15 residues. The CDR3 is CASSRGGTSFYEQYF. The CDR3 coding sequence is TGTGCCAGCAGCCGCGGGGGGACGTCCTTCTACGAGCAGTACTTC.

This rearrangement joins TRBV7-9 to TRBJ2-1; a possible D gene is TRBD2 (6 bases). The CDR3 extends over 16 amino acids. The germline CDR1 and CDR2 sequences are SEHNR and FQNEAQ (reference sequence). V lost 4 bases and J lost 4, with 17 bases in between. In DNA, the CDR3 is TGTGCCAGCAGCTCAACGGGGGTACACTCGTACAATGAGCAGTTCTTC. It codes for CASSSTGVHSYNEQFF.

V and J are TRBV9 and TRBJ2-5, with 11 bases matching TRBD2. The germline V gene has CDR1 SGDLS and CDR2 YYNGEE. V lost 4 bases, J lost 5 bases, and 7 bases stayed unmatched. CDR3 size: 15 residues. The CDR3 reads CASSIAGGLVETQYF. For the CDR3, the DNA is TGTGCCAGCAGCATAGCGGGGGGGCTGGTTGAGACCCAGTACTTC.

This clone has a single count. This chain connects TRBV4-3 to TRBJ1-2; 8 positions agree with TRBD1. The CDR3 consists of 15 residues. The trim removed 0 bases at V and 4 bases at J, leaving 4 bases unmatched. CDR1 LGHNA and CDR2 YSLEER come from the germline V gene. CDR3 region: CASSQDRQGTYGYTF. CDR3 in DNA: TGCGCCAGCAGCCAAGATCGACAGGGGACCTATGGCTACACCTTC.

V usage is TRBV6-1 and J usage is TRBJ1-2; a possible D gene is TRBD1 (6 bases). The V and J ends lost 4 bases and 7 bases respectively, with 22 bases between them. This CDR3 is 16 amino acids long. The V gene's germline CDR1 is MNHNS and CDR2 SASEGT. The CDR3 region has the DNA TGTGCCAGCAGTGTTTGGCTAACCGAAGGGGGGGGTGGCTACACCTTC. Residues: CASSVWLTEGGGGYTF.

This chain connects TRBV10-2 to TRBJ2-2, with TRBD2 identical over 8 bases. Looked up from germline, CDR1 is WSHSY and CDR2 is SAAADI. Unmatched junction bases numbered 4, after V lost 2 bases and J lost 2 bases. The CDR3 contains 16 residues. CDR3 loop: CASSEPAGANTGELFF. DNA of the CDR3: TGCGCCAGCAGTGAGCCAGCGGGGGCCAACACCGGGGAGCTGTTTTTT.

The chain uses TRBV29-1 and TRBJ2-3; D remains ambiguous. V lost 6 bases and J lost 4, with 11 bases in between. The length of the CDR3 is 12 residues. From germline, CDR1 is SQVTM and CDR2 ANQGSEA. The DNA of the CDR3 is TGCAGCGTAACCGACAACCCAGATACGCAGTATTTT. Protein: CSVTDNPDTQYF.

The chain has TRBV30 and TRBJ2-7, with 9 bases fitting TRBD2. Germline V lookup: CDR1 GTSNPN, CDR2 SVGIG (reference sequence). This CDR3 has 14 amino acids. The trim removed 4 bases at V and 2 bases at J, leaving 6 bases unmatched. The CDR3 nucleotides read TGTGCCTGGACCCTAGCGGGGTCTACCTACGAGCAGTACTTC. Translating gives CAWTLAGSTYEQYF.

This sequence joins TRBV4-2 and TRBJ1-2; 8 nucleotides agree with TRBD1. Germline V gene lookup returns CDR1 LGHNA and CDR2 YNFKEQ. CDR3 length: 14 amino acids. The V segment lost 1 base and the J segment 8 bases; nucleotides outside the gene matches: 6. CDR3 sequence reads: CASSQAGGASGYTF. The CDR3 coding sequence is TGTGCCAGCAGCCAAGCAGGGGGCGCGTCGGGCTACACCTTC.

The gene calls are TRBV3-1 (or the pseudogene TRBV3-2) and TRBJ1-6; the match to TRBD1 covers 7 bases. The V and J ends lost 4 bases and 10 bases, in that order; junction bases with no gene match: 16. Germline V gene sequence: CDR1 LGHDT, CDR2 YNNKEL (reference sequence). This CDR3 is 17 amino acids long. CDR3 DNA: TGTGCCAGCAGCCCTCGGGAGGGGACAGACTGGGGGTCACCCCTCCACTTT. Amino acid sequence: CASSPREGTDWGSPLHF.

This chain joins TRBV3-1 (or the pseudogene TRBV3-2) and TRBJ1-2; 8 positions match TRBD1. V lost 0 bases to trimming and J lost 8 bases; unmatched junction nucleotides: 8. CDR1 is LGHDT and CDR2 is YNNKEL in the germline V gene (reference sequence). The CDR3 is 15 amino acids. In nucleotides, the CDR3 is TGTGCCAGCAGCCAAGATTGGACAGGGCAGGGGGGCTACACCTTC. It is translated as CASSQDWTGQGGYTF.

The J gene is TRBJ2-7, the V gene TRBV5-8; maybe TRBD1 (6 bases). Germline V gene sequence: CDR1 SGHTS, CDR2 YDEGEE. The length of the CDR3 is 14 residues. The V end lost 4 bases, the J end lost 7 bases, and 18 bases lay between the germline ends. As DNA, the CDR3 is TGTGCCAGCAGCGGCGAGGTCCGAGGGGGAGAGCAGTACTTC. This translates into CASSGEVRGGEQYF.